The 31 T cell receptor beta chains given below trace back to one sample, sequenced in a study of shared clonotypes between healthy human individuals. This table comes from immunoSEQ multiplex PCR, and its TCRdb copy is limited to in-frame clones, with some not included. The sample consists of some 630,000 clones, 55% to 75% of them appearing once. The sequencing input was memory CD4+ T cells sorted from blood. Specified subset: CD45RA-negative fraction. These TCRs come from a woman aged 25 to 39 in good health.

The chain joins TRBV25-1 to TRBJ1-1; D gene ambiguous. V lost 2 bases and J lost 7, with 11 bases in between. The germline gives CDR1 MGHDK, CDR2 SYGVNS. The CDR3 covers 13 residues. This chain's CDR3 is CASSEHPEGEAFF. CDR3 DNA: TGTGCCAGCAGTGAACACCCAGAAGGTGAAGCTTTCTTT. The full variable domain, in which reference TRBV25-1 and TRBJ1-1 provide the parts outside the CDR3, is EADIYQTPRYLVIGTGKKITLECSQTMGHDKMYWYQQDPGMELHLIHYSYGVNSTEKGDLSSESTVSRIRTEHFPLTLESARPSHTSQYLCASSEHPEGEAFFGQGTRLTVV.

Of note for this clone: Other DNA sequences in this specimen translate into the identical CDR3. This chain's CDR3 is CASTGSGANVLTF. In nucleotides, the CDR3 is TGTGCCAGCACTGGCTCTGGGGCCAACGTCCTGACTTTC. The chain carries TRBV2 and TRBJ2-6; D unclear. CDR3 length equals 13 residues. V lost 7 bases, J lost 0 bases, and 4 bases lay in between. The germline V gene has CDR1 SNHLY and CDR2 FYNNEI.

This chain joins TRBV20-1 and TRBJ1-1; D might be TRBD1 (5 bases). This CDR3 comprises 11 residues. The germline CDR1 and CDR2 sequences are DFQATT and SNEGSKA (reference sequence). V was shortened by 0 bases and J by 8 bases, with 7 bases between the two germline ends. The CDR3 sequence: CSARDQGEAFF. In DNA form, the CDR3 reads TGCAGTGCTAGAGATCAGGGCGAAGCTTTCTTT.

This chain uses TRBV5-1 with TRBJ2-5; 8 bases line up with TRBD2. V was clipped by 1 base and J by 5 bases; unmatched bases: 7. Germline V gene lookup returns CDR1 SGHRS and CDR2 YFSETQ. The CDR3 has 15 residues. CDR3 in amino acids: CASSLSGGPLETQYF. Written as DNA, the CDR3 is TGCGCCAGCAGCTTGTCGGGAGGGCCTTTGGAGACCCAGTACTTC.

CDR3 in amino acids: CASSPDRTGTEAFF. The CDR3 DNA reads TGTGCCAGCAGCCCGGACCGTACGGGCACTGAAGCTTTCTTT. This sequence joins TRBV11-2 and TRBJ1-1; D gene unclear. V was clipped by 5 bases and J by 4 bases, with 14 bases between them. Germline-derived CDR1 and CDR2 are SGHAT and FQNNGV. The CDR3 is made up of 14 amino acids.

This chain connects TRBV7-8 to TRBJ1-5; no reliable D call. This CDR3 is 16 amino acids long. The germline V and J ends were trimmed by 5 bases and 0 bases, with 14 bases remaining between them. Germline CDR1 and CDR2: SGHVS and FQNEAQ. CDR3 in amino acids: CASSPTRQNSNQPQHF. The CDR3 nucleotides are TGTGCCAGCAGCCCAACGAGGCAGAATAGCAATCAGCCCCAGCATTTT.

Concerning this clone: A read error may be the cause here, since a much bigger clone is one base away. Different DNA sequences within this sample yield the same CDR3. The rearrangement joins TRBV5-1 to TRBJ1-1; no firm D call. The V end was cut by 0 bases, the J end by 1 base, with 4 bases between. The CDR3 runs 13 residues. From germline, CDR1 is SGHRS and CDR2 YFSETQ. CDR3 sequence (DNA): TGCGCCAGCAGCTTGGGAGGGAACACTGAAGCTTTCTTT. This translates into CASSLGGNTEAFF.

CDR3 sequence reads: CASTIFPKDQPQHF. As DNA, the CDR3 is TGTGCCAGTACCATTTTCCCCAAGGATCAGCCCCAGCATTTT. The V gene is TRBV19, the J gene TRBJ1-5, with D hard to call. The V and J ends lost 7 bases and 5 bases respectively, with 15 bases between them. The V gene's germline CDR1 is LNHDA and CDR2 SQIVND (reference sequence). This CDR3 has 14 amino acids.

The V gene is TRBV5-1, the J gene TRBJ2-3, with 7 bases identical to TRBD2. CDR1 SGHRS and CDR2 YFSETQ come from the germline V gene. Trimming at V came to 5 bases and at J to 0 bases, leaving 3 bases not matched to a gene. This CDR3 spans 14 amino acids. The DNA of the CDR3 is TGCGCCAGCAGTCAGCGGGAAAGCACAGATACGCAGTATTTT. Its protein product is CASSQRESTDTQYF.

The rearrangement uses TRBV9 and TRBJ1-1; TRBD1 might be the D (5 bases). The V end was cut by 0 bases, the J end by 5 bases, with 11 bases between. The CDR3 is 14 amino acids. Germline CDR1 is SGDLS and CDR2 is YYNGEE. For the CDR3, the DNA is TGTGCCAGCAGCGTAGGGGGGGTCAGGACTGAAGCTTTCTTT. It specifies CASSVGGVRTEAFF.

The chain has TRBV9 and TRBJ1-3; TRBD1 agrees at 8 bases. The germline V gene encodes CDR1 SGDLS and CDR2 YYNGEE. The CDR3 extends over 14 amino acids. J lost 3 bases, V lost 3 bases, and 2 bases had no gene match. CDR3: CASSAGQVGNTIYF. As DNA, the CDR3 is TGTGCCAGCAGCGCGGGACAGGTTGGAAACACCATATATTTT.

This clone was observed a few times. The chain uses TRBV19 and TRBJ1-2; TRBD1 agrees at 9 bases. The V and J ends lost 4 bases and 4 bases, in that order; junction bases with no gene match: 4. Germline assignment: CDR1 LNHDA and CDR2 SQIVND (reference sequence). The CDR3 length is 14 residues. The CDR3 bases are TGTGCCAGTAGTAGCAAGGGACAGGGCTATGGCTACACCTTC. This translates into CASSSKGQGYGYTF.

This chain connects TRBV5-1 to TRBJ2-7; 8 bases are shared with TRBD2. J lost 2 bases, V lost 5 bases, and 9 bases had no gene match. The CDR3 has 15 amino acids. CDR1 is SGHRS and CDR2 is YFSETQ in the germline V gene. The CDR3 loop is CASSLAGAGAYEQYF. The CDR3 region has the DNA TGCGCCAGCAGTCTAGCGGGCGCGGGCGCCTACGAGCAGTACTTC. The entire variable domain, with the rest obtained from reference TRBV5-1 and TRBJ2-7, is as follows: KAGVTQTPRYLIKTRGQQVTLSCSPISGHRSVSWYQQTPGQGLQFLFEYFSETQRNKGNFPGRFSGRQFSNSRSEMNVSTLELGDSALYLCASSLAGAGAYEQYFGPGTRLTVT.

The rearrangement uses TRBV14 and TRBJ2-1; TRBD2 matches at 7 bases. Per germline, CDR1 SGHDN and CDR2 FVKESK. The CDR3 runs 15 residues. The ends lost 1 base at V and 11 bases at J; junction bases unmatched: 11. The CDR3 region is CASSQGRLGLSKQFF. CDR3 DNA sequence: TGTGCCAGCAGCCAAGGTCGATTGGGACTATCAAAGCAGTTCTTC.

The rearrangement joins TRBV6-1 to TRBJ1-4; a possible D gene is TRBD1 (5 bases). The V end was cut by 2 bases, the J end by 0 bases, with 13 bases between. Germline CDR1 MNHNS, CDR2 SASEGT. The CDR3 spans 17 residues. CDR3 nucleotides: TGTGCCAGCAGTGAAAGTCACAGGACCGCAACTAATGAAAAACTGTTTTTT. Translating it yields CASSESHRTATNEKLFF.

This chain uses TRBV19 with TRBJ2-7, with D possibly being TRBD2 (7 bases). Looked up from germline, CDR1 is LNHDA and CDR2 is SQIVND (reference sequence). V gave up 3 bases and J gave up 3 bases, with 18 bases separating them. This CDR3 region has 16 residues. CDR3 nucleotides: TGTGCCAGTAGTATTGGGGGGCGGGAGAATCTCTACGAGCAGTACTTC. Translation: CASSIGGRENLYEQYF.

The chain combines TRBV5-1 with TRBJ2-7; D is unresolved. This CDR3 has 13 amino acids. The germline V gene has CDR1 SGHRS and CDR2 YFSETQ. The V and J ends lost 4 bases and 7 bases respectively, with 15 bases between them. The CDR3 nucleotides read TGCGCCAGCAGCCAGGATCCTATGGGGGAGCAGTACTTC. Encoded protein: CASSQDPMGEQYF.

A remark on this clone: The sample has other DNA sequences that encode this CDR3 too. V gene TRBV4-1 combines with J gene TRBJ1-5; 7 bases fit TRBD1. The germline gives CDR1 MGHRA, CDR2 YSYEKL. The CDR3 runs 15 residues. The V and J ends lost 0 bases and 1 base, in that order; junction bases with no gene match: 0. The chain's CDR3 is CASSQDRGSNQPQHF. In DNA, the CDR3 is TGCGCCAGCAGCCAAGACAGGGGGAGCAATCAGCCCCAGCATTTT.

This chain joins TRBV5-1 and TRBJ2-7, with D possibly being TRBD1 (6 bases). The ends were cut back, 6 bases at V and 0 bases at J, with 13 bases in the middle. CDR3 length: 14 amino acids. The germline CDR1 and CDR2 sequences are SGHRS and YFSETQ. The CDR3 sequence is CASNTGQSSYEQYF. In DNA, the CDR3 is TGCGCCAGCAATACGGGACAAAGCTCCTACGAGCAGTACTTC. The whole variable domain, remainder taken from reference TRBV5-1 and TRBJ2-7, is KAGVTQTPRYLIKTRGQQVTLSCSPISGHRSVSWYQQTPGQGLQFLFEYFSETQRNKGNFPGRFSGRQFSNSRSEMNVSTLELGDSALYLCASNTGQSSYEQYFGPGTRLTVT.

The chain is built from TRBV28 and TRBJ2-7; 8 bases agree with TRBD2. V was pared by 0 bases and J by 2 bases, with 3 bases of the junction left unmatched. CDR3 length: 15 amino acids. CDR1 and CDR2 from the germline V gene are MDHEN and SYDVKM. CDR3 in amino acids: CASSLWTSATYEQYF. The CDR3 nucleotides are TGTGCCAGCAGTTTATGGACTAGCGCTACCTACGAGCAGTACTTC.

J is TRBJ2-4 and V is TRBV6-6, with D perhaps matching TRBD1 or TRBD2 (5 bases each). V shed 0 bases and J shed 0 bases, with 6 bases lying between them. Germline CDR1 MNHNY, CDR2 SVGAGI (reference sequence). This CDR3 is built from 15 residues. CDR3 sequence (DNA): TGTGCCAGCAGTTACTCGGGGACAGCCAAAAACATTCAGTACTTC. Translating gives CASSYSGTAKNIQYF.

The chain combines TRBV5-1 with TRBJ2-1, with D perhaps TRBD1 (5 bases). The CDR3 is 16 residues long. Trimming removed 3 bases from V and 0 bases from J, with 13 bases in between. Germline V gene sequence: CDR1 SGHRS, CDR2 YFSETQ. CDR3 nucleotides: TGCGCCAGCAGCTCTCACCAGGGTAGCTCCTACAATGAGCAGTTCTTC. It yields the protein CASSSHQGSSYNEQFF. The whole variable domain, filled in from reference TRBV5-1 and TRBJ2-1, reads KAGVTQTPRYLIKTRGQQVTLSCSPISGHRSVSWYQQTPGQGLQFLFEYFSETQRNKGNFPGRFSGRQFSNSRSEMNVSTLELGDSALYLCASSSHQGSSYNEQFFGPGTRLTVL.

The gene calls are TRBV7-6 and TRBJ2-3; 8 nucleotides agree with TRBD2. CDR3 length: 13 residues. After removal of 1 base from V and 8 bases from J, the junction contained 2 bases not matched to a gene. Germline lookup yields CDR1 SGHVS and CDR2 FNYEAQ. CDR3 nucleotide sequence: TGTGCCAGCAGCTTAGGGGGACTAGTTACGCAGTATTTT. It encodes CASSLGGLVTQYF.

The rearrangement joins TRBV5-4 to TRBJ2-7; 13 bases are a match to TRBD2. The CDR3 sequence is 15 residues long. The germline V gene encodes CDR1 SGHNT and CDR2 YYREEE (reference sequence). With 4 bases clipped from V and 6 bases from J, the junction kept 7 bases outside the gene matches. DNA of the CDR3: TGTGCCAGCAGCAAAGGACTAGCGGGAGATATCGAGCAGTACTTC. Translated, it gives CASSKGLAGDIEQYF.

V is TRBV10-3 and J is TRBJ1-1; weak D call: TRBD1 (6 bases). The CDR3 is 17 amino acids. Per the germline V gene, CDR1 is ENHRY and CDR2 is SYGVKD. Trimming removed 2 bases from V and 1 base from J, with 17 bases in between. The CDR3 here is CAISEVQGQRGNTEAFF. The CDR3 DNA is TGTGCCATCAGTGAGGTCCAGGGACAAAGGGGGAACACTGAAGCTTTCTTT.

The table lists this clone with a few counts. In DNA form, the CDR3 reads TGTGCCAGCAGCTTAAAACTAGCGGGTTACGAGAAGCCGTACGAGCAGTACTTC. Translating gives CASSLKLAGYEKPYEQYF. The rearrangement uses TRBV7-2 and TRBJ2-7; 9 bases are shared with TRBD2. V shed 2 bases and J 4 bases; nucleotides not matched to a gene: 15. The CDR3 is made up of 18 amino acids. Germline CDR1 and CDR2: SGHTA and FQGNSA.

The chain combines TRBV4-2 with TRBJ2-3; perhaps TRBD2 as D (6 bases). The CDR3 length is 16 residues. V was shortened by 2 bases and J by 1 base, with 13 bases between the two germline ends. Germline V gene sequence: CDR1 LGHNA, CDR2 YNFKEQ. CDR3 DNA sequence: TGTGCCAGCAGCCAACCCGGGAGACAGCGCACAGATACGCAGTATTTT. Translation gives CASSQPGRQRTDTQYF.

The chain joins TRBV5-1 to TRBJ1-2; D is uncertain. Germline V gene sequence: CDR1 SGHRS, CDR2 YFSETQ. This CDR3 has 15 amino acids. Between the trimmed V and J ends, which lost 0 bases and 4 bases, there was a span of 13 bases. CDR3 residues: CASSLDGRALYGYTF. Here the CDR3 DNA reads TGCGCCAGCAGCTTGGATGGCAGAGCCCTCTATGGCTACACCTTC.

This clone was detected only a few times. This rearrangement joins TRBV28 to TRBJ1-2; weak D call: TRBD1 (5 bases). Trimming took off 1 base at V and 3 bases at J, with 27 bases between the two ends. CDR1 is MDHEN, CDR2 SYDVKM, per germline. CDR3 length: 20 amino acids. The CDR3 loop is CASSLYSSRGGDRAYYGYTF. The CDR3 DNA follows: TGTGCCAGCAGTTTATACTCCTCGAGGGGCGGGGATAGGGCATACTATGGCTACACCTTC.

This chain links TRBV28 with TRBJ1-2; the D is unclear. The CDR3 consists of 12 residues. Germline CDR1 is MDHEN and CDR2 is SYDVKM. The V end lost 8 bases, the J end lost 0 bases, and 7 bases lay between the germline ends. CDR3 amino acids: CASLEANYGYTF. DNA for the CDR3: TGTGCCAGCCTAGAAGCTAACTATGGCTACACCTTC.

The chain combines TRBV28 with TRBJ1-5; a possible D gene is TRBD1 (6 bases). V was trimmed by 4 bases and J by 5 bases, leaving 6 bases between them. This CDR3 region has 12 residues. Germline V gives CDR1 MDHEN, CDR2 SYDVKM. Here the CDR3 reads CASSSGDQPQHF. The DNA for the CDR3 is TGTGCCAGCAGTTCAGGGGATCAGCCCCAGCATTTT. Full variable domain (rest looked up from reference TRBV28 and TRBJ1-5): DVKVTQSSRYLVKRTGEKVFLECVQDMDHENMFWYRQDPGLGLRLIYFSYDVKMKEKGDIPEGYSVSREKKERFSLILESASTNQTSMYLCASSSGDQPQHFGDGTRLSIL.